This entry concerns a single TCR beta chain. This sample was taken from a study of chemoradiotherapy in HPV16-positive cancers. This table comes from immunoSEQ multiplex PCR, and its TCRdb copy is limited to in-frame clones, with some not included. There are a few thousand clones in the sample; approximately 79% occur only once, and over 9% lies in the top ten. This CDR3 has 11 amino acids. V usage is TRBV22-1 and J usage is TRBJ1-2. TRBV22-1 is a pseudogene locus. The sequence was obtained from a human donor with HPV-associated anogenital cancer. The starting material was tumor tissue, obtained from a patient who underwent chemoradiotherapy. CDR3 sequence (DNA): TGTCCAGCGAGAAAGACCTATGGCTACACCTTC. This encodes CPARKTYGYTF.